This T cell receptor beta chain was observed in a study of blood T cell repertoires in COVID-19. The overall study: T cells, B-cell-depleted T cells, or PBMCs provided the cDNA or gDNA that served as material.

A single count supports this clone. Per the germline V gene, CDR1 is SGHRS and CDR2 is YFSETQ. The CDR3 spans 16 residues. Trimming cost V 0 bases and J 3 bases; bases outside gene matches: 7. Profiled with immunoSEQ multiplex PCR; TCRdb holds only in-frame clones, not every one. The table lists more than 200,000 clones, less than 85% of them singletons, with about 2.5% in the top ten. The TCR originated in a woman in her seventies with active or convalescent COVID-19. The sample comprised peripheral blood. This rearrangement joins TRBV5-1 to TRBJ2-7, with 9 bases matching TRBD1. DNA for the CDR3: TGCGCCAGCAGCTTGGGGTCAGTGGGACAGGGCTACGAGCAGTACTTC. The encoded protein is CASSLGSVGQGYEQYF.